Listed below are T cell receptor beta chains from one sample, sequenced in a study of blood T cell repertoires in COVID-19. Generated by immunoSEQ multiplex PCR, the TCRdb table keeps only in-frame clones and is missing some. Of 50,000 to 65,000 clones in the sample, approximately 88% were seen once. The sample was peripheral blood. These receptor sequences come from a human donor in a cohort sampled during active COVID-19. Both conserved end residues are part of each CDR3. Each record gives: clone size, J gene, V gene, D gene, CDR3 DNA, CDR3 protein. A D gene is named only where the DNA matches it firmly. Where a row states a size, it is once, few, many or the class of an expanded clone; other rows omit it.

-,TRBJ2-1,TRBV19,-,TGTGCCAGTAGTATGAACTACTACAATGAGCAGTTCTTC,CASSMNYYNEQFF
-,TRBJ2-7,TRBV6-2/TRBV6-3,TRBD1,TGTGCCAGCAGTCGGGACAGGGTCTCCTACGAGCAGTACTTC,CASSRDRVSYEQYF
-,TRBJ1-1,TRBV4-1,-,TGCGCCAGCAGCCAAGGACTAGAGGACACTGAAGCTTTCTTT,CASSQGLEDTEAFF
-,TRBJ2-3,TRBV29-1,TRBD2,TGCAGTTCAGAAAAGGGGACTAGCGGCACAGATACGCAGTATTTT,CSSEKGTSGTDTQYF
-,TRBJ1-3,TRBV7-9,-,TGTGCCAGCAGCTTAGCCCTCAATCCGGGACACCTTGGAAACACCATATATTTT,CASSLALNPGHLGNTIYF
-,TRBJ2-3,TRBV9,TRBD2,TGTGCCAGCAGCGGCGGGGGACTAGCGGGCACAGATACGCAGTATTTT,CASSGGGLAGTDTQYF
-,TRBJ2-1,TRBV12-1,-,TGTGCCAGCAGACCCTTCGGGAGGACAGTCCGCAATGAGCAGTTCTTC,CASRPFGRTVRNEQFF
-,TRBJ2-7,TRBV3-1/TRBV3-2,-,TGTGCCAGCAGCCAACAGGACTACGAGCAGTACTTC,CASSQQDYEQYF
-,TRBJ2-2,TRBV7-9,-,TGTGCCAGCAGCTTAGCCCTTTTGGAGGGGGCGAGCACCGGGGAGCTGTTTTTT,CASSLALLEGASTGELFF
few,TRBJ2-1,TRBV6-2/TRBV6-3,TRBD2,TGTGCCAGCAGCTTCCCCCCGCTAGCGGGGGGCCCGGGAGATGAGCAGTTCTTC,CASSFPPLAGGPGDEQFF
-,TRBJ1-1,TRBV6-6,-,TGTGCCAGCAGCCCAACCGGGGGTATGAACACTGAAGCTTTCTTT,CASSPTGGMNTEAFF
once,TRBJ1-2,TRBV7-2,-,TGTGCCAGCAGCTTAGAGACAGGCAAGGACTATGGCTACACCTTC,CASSLETGKDYGYTF
-,TRBJ2-6,TRBV9,TRBD2,TGTGCCAGCAGCGTAGCTCTAGCGGGAGAGGGTGGGGCCAACGTCCTGACTTTC,CASSVALAGEGGANVLTF
-,TRBJ2-3,TRBV27,-,TGTGCCAGCAGCAGTTTATCAGGGACTGGGAAAGATGTGGGGAGGCGGTACACAGATACGCAGTATTTT,CASSSLSGTGKDVGRRYTDTQYF
-,TRBJ2-7,TRBV7-2,TRBD2,TGTGCCAGCAGCTCCAGGACTAGCGGGAGACGGGTTTCCTACGAGCAGTACTTC,CASSSRTSGRRVSYEQYF
-,TRBJ2-5,TRBV19,TRBD2,TGTGCCAGTAGTATCTGGCTAGCGGGAATAGAGACCCAGTACTTC,CASSIWLAGIETQYF
-,TRBJ2-1,TRBV5-8,-,TGTGCCAGCAGCTTGGCTGGCCTAGGCAGGGCTGAGCAGTTCTTC,CASSLAGLGRAEQFF
-,TRBJ2-7,TRBV5-1,-,TGCGCCAGCAGCTTTGCTGGCGGATCCTACGAGCAGTACTTC,CASSFAGGSYEQYF
-,TRBJ2-7,TRBV11-2,-,TGTGCCAGCAGCTTCTTAGCGGCCTACGAGCAGTACTTC,CASSFLAAYEQYF
-,TRBJ1-3,TRBV30,TRBD1,TGTGCCTGGAGGACAGGGAGAGGAAACACCATATATTTT,CAWRTGRGNTIYF
-,TRBJ2-7,TRBV27,TRBD2,TGTGCCAGCAGTTTCCAAGCGGGAGGTAAATACGAGCAGTACTTC,CASSFQAGGKYEQYF
-,TRBJ2-2,TRBV5-1,-,TGCGCCAGCAGCTTGTCTCCGGACAGGGCGGGAGCCGGGGAGCTGTTTTTT,CASSLSPDRAGAGELFF
-,TRBJ1-6,TRBV7-2,TRBD1,TGTGCCAGCAGCTTTGACAGGGGGATCAATTCACCCCTCCACTTT,CASSFDRGINSPLHF
-,TRBJ2-1,TRBV9,TRBD2,TGTGCCAGCAGCGTAGACGGGGGGGGCCGGAATGAGCAGTTCTTC,CASSVDGGGRNEQFF
-,TRBJ1-1,TRBV4-3,-,TGCGCCAGCAGCCAAAGGGGCGGGGACGGCATGAACACTGAAGCTTTCTTT,CASSQRGGDGMNTEAFF
-,TRBJ2-7,TRBV7-8,-,TGTGCCAGCAGCTTAGTTTTTAGGGAGTCCAACTACGAGCAGTACTTC,CASSLVFRESNYEQYF
-,TRBJ2-7,TRBV4-1,-,TGCGCCAGCAGCCAACTCTGGGCAGCTACCTACGAGCAGTACTTC,CASSQLWAATYEQYF
-,TRBJ2-7,TRBV28,TRBD1,TGTGCCACCGAGGGACAGGGGGGTTCCGGGACTAGCTACGAGCAGTACTTC,CATEGQGGSGTSYEQYF
-,TRBJ1-1,TRBV19,TRBD1,TGTGCCAGTAGTAGCAGGGGGCACTCGCAAAGGGAAGCTTTCTTT,CASSSRGHSQREAFF
once,TRBJ1-1,TRBV30,-,TGTGCCTGGAGTCCGGGACTCTCTGAAGCTTTCTTT,CAWSPGLSEAFF
-,TRBJ2-3,TRBV9,TRBD2,TGTGCCAGCAGCGAGAGGGGACTAGCGGATACGCAGTATTTT,CASSERGLADTQYF
-,TRBJ1-1,TRBV15,TRBD1,TGTGCCACCAGCCCTAGAACAGGGGGCCGGGCTTTCTTT,CATSPRTGGRAFF
-,TRBJ2-1,TRBV5-4,-,TGTGCCAGCAGCTTGGACACCGGGACATATTACAATGAGCAGTTCTTC,CASSLDTGTYYNEQFF
-,TRBJ2-1,TRBV24-1,TRBD2,TGTGCCACCAGTGATTTGGGGGGGGAGAGGCAGTTCTTC,CATSDLGGERQFF
-,TRBJ2-5,TRBV7-9,TRBD2,TGTGCCAGCAGCTTAGTAGTAACTAGCGGGGGGCCACATAAAAAGACCCAGTACTTC,CASSLVVTSGGPHKKTQYF
-,TRBJ2-5,TRBV7-9,-,TGTGCCAGCAGCTTAGGTGGGGCCAAAGAGACCCAGTACTTC,CASSLGGAKETQYF
-,TRBJ2-7,TRBV5-1,TRBD2,TGCGCCAGCAGCTTCGTACCTAGCGGGTTCTCCTACGAGCAGTACTTC,CASSFVPSGFSYEQYF
-,TRBJ1-5,TRBV10-1,TRBD1,TGCGCCAGCAGTGAGTCGGGGGACAGCTATAGCAATCAGCCCCAGCATTTT,CASSESGDSYSNQPQHF
-,TRBJ2-7,TRBV28,TRBD1,TGTGCCAGCAGATACGAGGAGACAGGGGCATACGAGCAGTACTTC,CASRYEETGAYEQYF
-,TRBJ1-1,TRBV4-3,-,TGCGCCAGCAGCCAAGATCGGTCTCGGGTCACTGAAGCTTTCTTT,CASSQDRSRVTEAFF
-,TRBJ2-5,TRBV28,TRBD2,TGTGCCTGCGGAATGCGGGAGGGGGTTGAGACCCAGTACTTC,CACGMREGVETQYF
-,TRBJ2-3,TRBV3-1/TRBV3-2,-,TGTGCCAGCAGCCAGGAGGGCGGGATACAACCCACAGATACGCAGTATTTT,CASSQEGGIQPTDTQYF
-,TRBJ2-7,TRBV6-2/TRBV6-3,TRBD2,TGTGCCAGCAGTACGTCTAGCGGGAGTACGTACGAGCAGTACTTC,CASSTSSGSTYEQYF
-,TRBJ1-1,TRBV25-1,-,TGTGCCAGCAGTGGGGGGAGGAGACACACTGAAGCTTTCTTT,CASSGGRRHTEAFF
-,TRBJ1-1,TRBV2,-,TGTGCCAGCAGGGGGGGACGGATGAACACTGAAGCTTTCTTT,CASRGGRMNTEAFF
-,TRBJ1-1,TRBV13,-,TGTGCCAGCACCCTTGGGGAGGTGAACACTGAAGCTTTCTTT,CASTLGEVNTEAFF
few,TRBJ2-7,TRBV5-8,-,TGTGCCAGCAGCTCAGCTAGGGGAATTGACGAGCAGTACTTC,CASSSARGIDEQYF
-,TRBJ1-1,TRBV25-1,-,TGTGCCAGCAGTGAATCGAACTATGAAGCTTTCTTT,CASSESNYEAFF
-,TRBJ1-1,TRBV4-2,-,TGTGCCAGCAGCCAAGAGGCCGGACACCTAGATGAAGCTTTCTTT,CASSQEAGHLDEAFF
-,TRBJ2-5,TRBV18,-,TGTGCCAGCTCACCACTTCATTCTCCGGGACACCTATTTAAAGAGACCCAGTACTTC,CASSPLHSPGHLFKETQYF
few,TRBJ1-5,TRBV6-2/TRBV6-3,-,TGTGCCAGCAGTTGGGACTCCTGGCAGCCCCAGCATTTT,CASSWDSWQPQHF
-,TRBJ1-3,TRBV13,-,TGTGCCAGCAGCTCCCTTGAGAGCTCTGGAAACACCATATATTTT,CASSSLESSGNTIYF
-,TRBJ1-5,TRBV18,TRBD1,TGTGCCAGCTCACCTCTTCCAGGGGGAGGTCAGCCCCAGCATTTT,CASSPLPGGGQPQHF